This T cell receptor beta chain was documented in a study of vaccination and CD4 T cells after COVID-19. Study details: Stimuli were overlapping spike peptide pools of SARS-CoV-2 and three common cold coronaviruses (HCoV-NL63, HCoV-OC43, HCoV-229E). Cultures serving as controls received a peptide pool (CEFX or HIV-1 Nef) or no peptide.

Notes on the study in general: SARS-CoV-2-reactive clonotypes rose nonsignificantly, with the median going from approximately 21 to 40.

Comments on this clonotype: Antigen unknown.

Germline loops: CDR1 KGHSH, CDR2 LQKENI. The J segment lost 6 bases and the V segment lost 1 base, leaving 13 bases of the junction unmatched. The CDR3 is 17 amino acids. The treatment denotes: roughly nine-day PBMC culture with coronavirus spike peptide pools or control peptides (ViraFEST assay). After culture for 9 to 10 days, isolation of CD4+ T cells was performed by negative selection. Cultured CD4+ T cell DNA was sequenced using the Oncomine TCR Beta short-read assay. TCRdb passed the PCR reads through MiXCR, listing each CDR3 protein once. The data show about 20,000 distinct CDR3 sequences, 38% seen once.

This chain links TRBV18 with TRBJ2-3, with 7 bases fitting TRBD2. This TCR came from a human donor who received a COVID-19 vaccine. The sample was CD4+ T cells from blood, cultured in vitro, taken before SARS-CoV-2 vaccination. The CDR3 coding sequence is TGTGCCAGCTCACCACTCCTAGCGGACCCCGCCTGGGATACGCAGTATTTT. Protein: CASSPLLADPAWDTQYF.